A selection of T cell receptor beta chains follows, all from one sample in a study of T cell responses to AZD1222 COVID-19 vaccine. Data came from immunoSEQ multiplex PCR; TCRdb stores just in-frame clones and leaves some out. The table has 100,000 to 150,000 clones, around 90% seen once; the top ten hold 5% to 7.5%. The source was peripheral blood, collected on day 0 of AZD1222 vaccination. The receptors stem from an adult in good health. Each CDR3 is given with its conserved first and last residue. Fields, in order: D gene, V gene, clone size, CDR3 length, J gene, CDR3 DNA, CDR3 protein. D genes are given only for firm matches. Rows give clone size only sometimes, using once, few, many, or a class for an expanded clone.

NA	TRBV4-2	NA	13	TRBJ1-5	TGTGCCAGCAGCCAAGATCCGGGTCAGCCCCAGCATTTT	CASSQDPGQPQHF
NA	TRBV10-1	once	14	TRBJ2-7	TGCGCCAGCAGTGCCGACCAGCAGGTCTACGAGCAGTACTTC	CASSADQQVYEQYF
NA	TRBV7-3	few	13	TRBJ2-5	TGTGCCAGCAGCTTAACCGCCCAAGAGACCCAGTACTTC	CASSLTAQETQYF
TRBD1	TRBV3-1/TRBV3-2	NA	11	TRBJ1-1	TGTGCCAGCAGCCAGGACAGGCAAGCTTTCTTT	CASSQDRQAFF
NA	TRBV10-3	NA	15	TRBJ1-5	TGTGCCATCAGTGAGGTGGGGGCAAGCAATCAGCCCCAGCATTTT	CAISEVGASNQPQHF
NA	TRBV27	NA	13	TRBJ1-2	TGTGCCAGCAGTTTAGGGAGGAACTATGGCTACACCTTC	CASSLGRNYGYTF
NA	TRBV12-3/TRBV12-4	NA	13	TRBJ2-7	TGTGCCAGCAGTTTATATGGGACCGACGAGCAGTACTTC	CASSLYGTDEQYF
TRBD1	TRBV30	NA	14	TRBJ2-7	TGTGCCTGGAGTCGGGACAGGGCCTCCTACGAGCAGTACTTC	CAWSRDRASYEQYF
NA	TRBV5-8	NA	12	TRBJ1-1	TGTGCCAGCAACCGAGACCCCATTGAAGCTTTCTTT	CASNRDPIEAFF
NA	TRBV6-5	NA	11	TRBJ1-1	TGTGCCAGCAGTTACGGGACTGAAGCTTTCTTT	CASSYGTEAFF
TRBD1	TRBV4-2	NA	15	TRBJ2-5	TGTGCCAGCAGCCCTACCGGGACAGGGGAAGAGACCCAGTACTTC	CASSPTGTGEETQYF
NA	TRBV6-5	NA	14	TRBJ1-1	TGTGCCAGCAGTTACGGTAAGGGGAACACTGAAGCTTTCTTT	CASSYGKGNTEAFF
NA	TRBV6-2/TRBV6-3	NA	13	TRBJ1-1	TGTGCCAGCAGTTTTTCCCGGAACACTGAAGCTTTCTTT	CASSFSRNTEAFF
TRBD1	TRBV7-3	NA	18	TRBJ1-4	TGTGCCAGCAGCTTGTGGATAGGGGGCAGGTCGACTAATGAAAAACTGTTTTTT	CASSLWIGGRSTNEKLFF
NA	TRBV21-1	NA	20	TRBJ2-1	TGTGCCAGCAGCAAAGAAGGGCAGGGGGGTAGGGAAAGCTCCTACAATGAGCAGTTCTTC	CASSKEGQGGRESSYNEQFF
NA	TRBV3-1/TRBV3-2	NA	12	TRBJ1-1	TGTGCCAGCAGCCATGCCAGCGGTAAAGCTTTCTTT	CASSHASGKAFF
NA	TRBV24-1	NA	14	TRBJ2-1	TGTGCCACCAGTGATCGCACTGACTACAATGAGCAGTTCTTC	CATSDRTDYNEQFF
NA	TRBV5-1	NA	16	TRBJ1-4	TGCGCCAGCAGCCCGAGCGGGCGGACAACTAATGAAAAACTGTTTTTT	CASSPSGRTTNEKLFF
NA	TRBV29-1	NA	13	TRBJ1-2	TGCAGCGCACAGGACGGAGCAATGGATGGCTACACCTTC	CSAQDGAMDGYTF
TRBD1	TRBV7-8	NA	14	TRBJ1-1	TGTGCCAGCAGCAGCCGGGACAGGGACACTGAAGCTTTCTTT	CASSSRDRDTEAFF
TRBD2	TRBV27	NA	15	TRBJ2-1	TGTGCCAGCAGCCAACCTGGACTAGTCAGAAATGAGCAGTTCTTC	CASSQPGLVRNEQFF
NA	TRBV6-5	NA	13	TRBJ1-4	TGTGCCAGCAGTTACGACGACGTCGGAAAACTGTTTTTT	CASSYDDVGKLFF
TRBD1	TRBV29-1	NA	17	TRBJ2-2	TGCAGCGTTGAAGGCAGGGACAGGGAGAGAGGCACCGGGGAGCTGTTTTTT	CSVEGRDRERGTGELFF
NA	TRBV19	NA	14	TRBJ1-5	TGTGCCAGTATGAGGGCCCCCCCCGGTCAGCCCCAGCATTTT	CASMRAPPGQPQHF
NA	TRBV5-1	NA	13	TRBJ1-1	TGCGCCAGCAGGCGGACGGTGAACACTGAAGCTTTCTTT	CASRRTVNTEAFF
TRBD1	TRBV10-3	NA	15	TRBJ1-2	TGTGCCATCAGGGGATGGGACAGGGGGCAAGGGGGCTACACCTTC	CAIRGWDRGQGGYTF
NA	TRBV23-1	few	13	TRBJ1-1	TGCGCCACTCACAGGGTAGTAGTCGCTGAAGCTTTCTTT	CATHRVVVAEAFF
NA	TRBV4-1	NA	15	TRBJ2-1	TGCGCCAGCAGCCTCGTCCCGAGTTCATACAATGAGCAGTTCTTC	CASSLVPSSYNEQFF
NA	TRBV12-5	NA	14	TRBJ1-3	TGTGCTAGTGCCCCGACAGATCTAGGAAACACCATATATTTT	CASAPTDLGNTIYF
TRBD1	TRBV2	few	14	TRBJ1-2	TGTGCCAGCCGTCCCGGGACAGGGCCCTATGGCTACACCTTC	CASRPGTGPYGYTF
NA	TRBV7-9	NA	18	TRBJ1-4	TGTGCCAGCCGCCCACGGTACGGCACGAGAGGCTCTAATGAAAAACTGTTTTTT	CASRPRYGTRGSNEKLFF
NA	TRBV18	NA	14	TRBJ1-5	TGTGCCAGCTCACCCGGACAAGCCGGGGGGCCCCAGCATTTT	CASSPGQAGGPQHF
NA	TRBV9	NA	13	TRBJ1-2	TGTGCCAGCAGCAAGGACAACAACTATGGCTACACCTTC	CASSKDNNYGYTF
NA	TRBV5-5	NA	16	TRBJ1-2	TGTGCCAGCAGCCCCGAGGAGGGAGGGTCTAACTATGGCTACACCTTC	CASSPEEGGSNYGYTF
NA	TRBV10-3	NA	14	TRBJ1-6	TGTGCCATCAAATTACCCCAGGTGGATTCACCCCTCCACTTT	CAIKLPQVDSPLHF
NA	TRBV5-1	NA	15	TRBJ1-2	TGCGCCAGCAGCTTGGTGTCGGGGGATGACTATGGCTACACCTTC	CASSLVSGDDYGYTF
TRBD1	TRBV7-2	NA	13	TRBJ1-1	TGTGCCACAGGGGGGCGGTTGAACACTGAAGCTTTCTTT	CATGGRLNTEAFF
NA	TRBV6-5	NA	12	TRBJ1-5	TGTGCCAGCAGCAAGGACCGTCAGCCCCAGCATTTT	CASSKDRQPQHF
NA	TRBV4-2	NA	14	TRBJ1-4	TGTGCCAGCAGCCATAAGGTAGTAGGTGAAAAACTGTTTTTT	CASSHKVVGEKLFF
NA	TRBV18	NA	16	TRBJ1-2	TGTGCCAGCTCACCGACGGCACAGGGCGCTAACTATGGCTACACCTTC	CASSPTAQGANYGYTF
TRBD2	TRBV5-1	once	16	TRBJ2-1	TGCGCCAGCAGCTTGGGAGGTGCGGGGGGTTGGAATGAGCAGTTCTTC	CASSLGGAGGWNEQFF
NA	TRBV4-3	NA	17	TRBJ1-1	TGCGCCAGCAGCCAAGGGCGAATCACCAGGGGGAACACTGAAGCTTTCTTT	CASSQGRITRGNTEAFF
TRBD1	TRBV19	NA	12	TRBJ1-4	TGTGCCAGTAGCCAAGGGGGCGAAAAACTGTTTTTT	CASSQGGEKLFF
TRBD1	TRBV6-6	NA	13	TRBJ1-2	TGTGCCAGCTTAGGACAGGGTAGGGGTGGCTACACCTTC	CASLGQGRGGYTF
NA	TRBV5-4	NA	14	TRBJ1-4	TGTGCCAGCAGCCCCGCCGGTGGGGGTGAAAAACTGTTTTTT	CASSPAGGGEKLFF
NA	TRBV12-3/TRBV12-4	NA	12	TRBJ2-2	TGTGCCAGCAGCTCCCCCCCCGGGGAGCTGTTTTTT	CASSSPPGELFF
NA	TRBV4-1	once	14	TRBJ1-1	TGCGCCAGCAACCCCACCGGCGCTGGCACTGAAGCTTTCTTT	CASNPTGAGTEAFF
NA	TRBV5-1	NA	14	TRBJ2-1	TGCGCCAGCAGCTTGGAAGACAGACAGAATGAGCAGTTCTTC	CASSLEDRQNEQFF
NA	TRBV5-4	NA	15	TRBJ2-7	TGTGCCAGCAGCGCCGCTAGCGATATTACCTACGAGCAGTACTTC	CASSAASDITYEQYF
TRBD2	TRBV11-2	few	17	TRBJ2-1	TGTGCCAGCAGCTTAGGGCGGCGGGGGGGCTCCTACAATGAGCAGTTCTTC	CASSLGRRGGSYNEQFF
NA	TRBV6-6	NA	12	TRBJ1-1	TGTGCCAGCAGTTACTCCGGAACTCAAGCTTTCTTT	CASSYSGTQAFF
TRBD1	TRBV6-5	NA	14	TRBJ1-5	TGTGCCAGCCTTCGGCAGGGGGCATATCAGCCCCAGCATTTT	CASLRQGAYQPQHF
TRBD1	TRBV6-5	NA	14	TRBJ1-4	TGTGCCAGCAGAAACAGGGGTCCTAATGAAAAACTGTTTTTT	CASRNRGPNEKLFF